This T cell receptor (beta chain) was documented in a study of T cells after posttransplantation cyclophosphamide. Cells defined as naive were viable CD3+CD4+ or CD3+CD8+ and CCR7+CD45RA+CD45RO-CD95-CD27+CD28+. Here immunoSEQ multiplex PCR was the method, and the copy in TCRdb shows in-frame clones only, minus some. The sample lists about 3,800 clones; 90% to 95% were seen once. Study conclusions and caveats: Donor-recipient repertoire similarity was low at 1-2 months, rising over year one. TRB clonality was highly associated with recipient CMV seropositivity and reactivation.

In the case of this clone: As yet, its antigen is unknown.

This receptor was identified in a man aged 50 to 59. Material: naive CD4+ T cells sorted from PBMCs.

CDR3: CASRKRGGTDTQYF. CDR3 in DNA: TGTGCCAGTCGGAAGCGGGGGGGCACAGATACGCAGTATTTT. The genes are TRBV25-1 and TRBJ2-3; 9 bases agree with TRBD2. CDR3 size: 14 residues. Germline CDR1 and CDR2: MGHDK and SYGVNS. With V trimmed by 9 bases and J by 1 base, 5 bases remained unmatched.